The 2 T cell receptor beta chains listed next were all sequenced from one sample in a study of blood T cell repertoires in COVID-19. Using immunoSEQ multiplex PCR, the repertoire was profiled, and TCRdb retains in-frame clones only, with some absent. Here the sample spans about 140,000 clones, around nine tenths being singletons. The sample taken for sequencing was peripheral blood. These receptors were obtained from a woman in her forties or fifties with active or convalescent COVID-19.

V is TRBV2 and J is TRBJ2-1, with 8 bases aligning to TRBD2. The CDR3 spans 17 residues. V lost 1 base, J lost 4 bases, and 9 bases stayed unmatched. The V gene's germline CDR1 is SNHLY and CDR2 FYNNEI. The CDR3 here is CASSEERGLVTYNEQFF. CDR3 sequence (DNA): TGTGCCAGCAGTGAAGAGAGGGGACTAGTTACGTACAATGAGCAGTTCTTC.

The gene calls are TRBV7-8 and TRBJ1-1, with 9 nucleotides matching TRBD1. The CDR3 is 16 amino acids. From germline, CDR1 is SGHVS and CDR2 FQNEAQ. The J segment lost 4 bases and the V segment lost 4 bases, leaving 10 bases of the junction unmatched. The CDR3 spells CASSSYRGQLITEAFF. The CDR3 DNA reads TGTGCCAGCAGCTCATACAGGGGGCAGTTGATCACTGAAGCTTTCTTT.